These 26 T cell receptor beta chains came from one sample sequenced in a study of blood T cell repertoires in COVID-19. TCRdb keeps only in-frame clones here, not all; method: immunoSEQ multiplex PCR. This sample has a few hundred thousand clones; around 89% occur once, and the top ten carry 0.95% to 1.5%. Material: peripheral blood. These receptors were taken from a man aged 40-50 years with acute or convalescent COVID-19.

This clone appeared once. The V gene is TRBV25-1, the J gene TRBJ1-4, with 10 bases identical to TRBD1. Germline-derived CDR1 and CDR2 are MGHDK and SYGVNS. The V segment lost 5 bases and the J segment 6 bases; nucleotides outside the gene matches: 6. There are 15 residues in the CDR3. The CDR3 sequence: CASSTTGQGYEKLFF. DNA of the CDR3: TGTGCCAGCAGTACGACGGGACAGGGGTATGAAAAACTGTTTTTT.

V is TRBV4-1 and J is TRBJ1-5; D gene unclear. The germline V gene has CDR1 MGHRA and CDR2 YSYEKL. The CDR3 loop spans 16 amino acids. Trimming took off 1 base at V and 5 bases at J, with 15 bases between the two ends. The CDR3 protein is CASSQVGRVTYQPQHF. The CDR3, as DNA: TGCGCCAGCAGCCAAGTCGGTCGGGTCACCTATCAGCCCCAGCATTTT.

Only one count was recorded for this clone. The chain links TRBV5-1 to TRBJ1-2; a weak D match, TRBD1 (5 bases). Germline V lookup: CDR1 SGHRS, CDR2 YFSETQ. The CDR3 runs to 14 residues. V lost 4 bases and J 1 base, leaving 11 bases between the germline ends. The CDR3 DNA follows: TGCGCCAGCAGCCCCGGGGGGGATAACTATGGCTACACCTTC. Translating gives CASSPGGDNYGYTF.

The rearrangement links TRBV7-2 to TRBJ2-7; tentatively, D is TRBD2 (6 bases). Germline V lookup: CDR1 SGHTA, CDR2 FQGNSA. The CDR3 has 14 amino acids. Deletions cut 3 bases from V and 4 bases from J, with 13 bases between. CDR3 bases: TGTGCCAGCAGCTTGAGAGGGACTCTTTACGAGCAGTACTTC. Protein product: CASSLRGTLYEQYF.

The chain carries TRBV19 and TRBJ1-2; D perhaps matches TRBD1 (6 bases). CDR1 and CDR2 (germline): LNHDA, SQIVND (reference sequence). V lost 6 bases, J lost 4 bases, and 15 bases lay in between. This CDR3 region has 14 residues. CDR3 loop: CASREQGTSYGYTF. In nucleotides, the CDR3 is TGTGCCAGTAGGGAACAGGGTACCTCCTATGGCTACACCTTC.

The J gene is TRBJ1-1, the V gene TRBV7-8, with 7 bases identical to TRBD1. V shed 4 bases, J shed 4 bases, and the junction held 6 bases outside the gene matches. CDR1 and CDR2 (germline): SGHVS, FQNEAQ. The CDR3 covers 14 residues. The CDR3 bases are TGTGCCAGCAGCTCACTAGACAGGGCCACTGAAGCTTTCTTT. As protein: CASSSLDRATEAFF.

The chain combines TRBV28 with TRBJ1-5; maybe TRBD1 (6 bases). Germline V gives CDR1 MDHEN, CDR2 SYDVKM. Trimming took off 3 bases at V and 6 bases at J, with 6 bases between the two ends. The CDR3 spans 12 residues. CDR3 residues: CASSLDSQPQHF. CDR3 sequence (DNA): TGTGCCAGCAGTTTGGACAGTCAGCCCCAGCATTTT.

The gene calls are TRBV5-1 and TRBJ1-3; D not resolved. The CDR3 has 14 residues. V was clipped by 0 bases and J by 4 bases, with 8 bases between them. Germline values: CDR1 SGHRS, CDR2 YFSETQ. The DNA of the CDR3 is TGCGCCAGCAGCTTGGGTTACAGCGGAAACACCATATATTTT. This sequence encodes CASSLGYSGNTIYF.

The chain couples TRBV2 to TRBJ2-5, with 10 positions matching TRBD1. CDR1 and CDR2 (germline): SNHLY, FYNNEI. The CDR3 has 15 residues. Unmatched junction bases numbered 10, after V lost 8 bases and J lost 4 bases. For the CDR3, the DNA is TGTGCCAGCTCAGGGGACAGGGGTGACGGAGAGACCCAGTACTTC. It yields the protein CASSGDRGDGETQYF.

This rearrangement joins TRBV28 to TRBJ2-1, with 10 bases that match TRBD1. CDR3 length: 17 residues. The V segment lost 4 bases and the J segment 4 bases; nucleotides outside the gene matches: 10. Germline CDR1 MDHEN, CDR2 SYDVKM. CDR3 nucleotides: TGTGCCAGCAGTTCGCAAAGGACAGGGGGGGGATACAATGAGCAGTTCTTC. Protein product: CASSSQRTGGGYNEQFF.

The chain couples TRBV3-1 (or the pseudogene TRBV3-2) to TRBJ1-2; TRBD1 matches 7 bases. The J segment lost 3 bases and the V segment lost 1 base, leaving 2 bases of the junction unmatched. The CDR3 length is 14 residues. From germline, CDR1 is LGHDT and CDR2 YNNKEL (reference sequence). CDR3 in amino acids: CASSQVGQDYGYTF. CDR3 DNA sequence: TGTGCCAGCAGCCAAGTTGGACAGGACTATGGCTACACCTTC.

The rearrangement links TRBV9 to TRBJ1-3; D call uncertain. The germline V and J ends were trimmed by 0 bases and 4 bases, with 11 bases remaining between them. Germline V lookup: CDR1 SGDLS, CDR2 YYNGEE. This CDR3 has 15 amino acids. The CDR3 sequence is CASSVAVGGGNTIYF. As DNA, the CDR3 is TGTGCCAGCAGCGTAGCTGTAGGAGGAGGAAACACCATATATTTT.

The chain carries TRBV11-3 and TRBJ2-2; D call uncertain. V lost 4 bases and J lost 3, with 15 bases in between. The CDR3 totals 16 residues. CDR1 and CDR2 (germline): SGHNT, YENEEA. In DNA form, the CDR3 reads TGTGCCAGCAGCTCAACCCGCGGAAAGTACACCGGGGAGCTGTTTTTT. It translates to CASSSTRGKYTGELFF.

The chain links TRBV27 to TRBJ1-4; D might be TRBD1 (6 bases). CDR1 and CDR2 from the germline V gene are MNHEY and SMNVEV (reference sequence). The CDR3 has 15 residues. V was pared by 5 bases and J by 6 bases, with 16 bases between. The CDR3 region has the DNA TGTGCCAGCAGTCCCCCGACAGGATATTATGAAAAACTGTTTTTT. It translates to CASSPPTGYYEKLFF.

The chain links TRBV19 to TRBJ1-5; 9 positions agree with TRBD1. The V and J ends lost 3 bases and 5 bases, in that order; junction bases with no gene match: 2. From germline, CDR1 is LNHDA and CDR2 SQIVND (reference sequence). The CDR3 has 14 residues. CDR3 sequence reads: CASSITGGYQPQHF. CDR3 nucleotides: TGTGCCAGTAGTATTACAGGGGGCTATCAGCCCCAGCATTTT.

The J gene is TRBJ1-5, the V gene TRBV29-1; TRBD1 matches 9 bases. The germline V gene has CDR1 SQVTM and CDR2 ANQGSEA. The CDR3 spans 13 residues. V gave up 6 bases and J gave up 7 bases; unmatched junction bases: 7. Here the CDR3 DNA reads TGCAGCGTCGGGACAGGGATGAGACAGCCCCAGCATTTT. Protein sequence: CSVGTGMRQPQHF.

Note on this clone: The sample has other DNA sequences that encode this CDR3 too. The chain links TRBV30 to TRBJ2-7, with D hard to call. The CDR3 length is 12 residues. The V end lost 3 bases, the J end lost 1 base, and 7 bases lay between the germline ends. Germline V lookup: CDR1 GTSNPN, CDR2 SVGIG (reference sequence). CDR3 DNA: TGTGCCTGGAGCGTCAGTTCCTACGAGCAGTACTTC. Protein: CAWSVSSYEQYF.

This chain links TRBV14 with TRBJ2-7, with a tentative D call TRBD1 (6 bases). Per the germline V gene, CDR1 is SGHDN and CDR2 is FVKESK. Trimming shortened V by 0 bases and J by 1 base, and 10 bases separated the two germline ends. CDR3 length equals 15 residues. The CDR3 is CASSQDLDRSYEQYF. CDR3 in DNA: TGTGCCAGCAGCCAAGATTTGGACAGATCCTACGAGCAGTACTTC.

The chain couples TRBV21-1 to TRBJ2-7; the table gives TRBD1 as D, unverified against the DNA. TRBV21-1 is designated a pseudogene. There are 14 residues in the CDR3. CDR3 sequence: CASSKRDSSYEQYF. The CDR3 DNA follows: TGTGCCAGCAGCAAGAGGGACAGCTCCTACGAGCAGTACTTC.

V and J are TRBV19 and TRBJ2-2; 9 bases map to TRBD1. The trim removed 11 bases at V and 3 bases at J, leaving 10 bases unmatched. The CDR3 covers 15 residues. In germline, CDR1 is LNHDA, CDR2 SQIVND (reference sequence). The CDR3 region has the DNA TGTGCCTCCACCACCGGGACAGGGTACACCGGGGAGCTGTTTTTT. Its protein product is CASTTGTGYTGELFF. Combining the CDR3 with reference TRBV19 and TRBJ2-2 gives the whole variable domain DGGITQSPKYLFRKEGQNVTLSCEQNLNHDAMYWYRQDPGQGLRLIYYSQIVNDFQKGDIAEGYSVSREKKESFPLTVTSAQKNPTAFYLCASTTGTGYTGELFFGEGSRLTVL.

This CDR3 reads CASSPGTVSFSYGYTF. The CDR3 DNA follows: TGTGCCAGCTCTCCCGGGACAGTCTCTTTTAGCTATGGCTACACCTTC. This chain links TRBV18 with TRBJ1-2; 7 bases agree with TRBD1. Germline CDR1 is KGHSH and CDR2 is LQKENI. Trimming cost V 6 bases and J 4 bases; bases outside gene matches: 14. This CDR3 spans 16 amino acids. The full variable domain, with the rest looked up from reference TRBV18 and TRBJ1-2, is NAGVMQNPRHLVRRRGQEARLRCSPMKGHSHVYWYRQLPEEGLKFMVYLQKENIIDESGMPKERFSAEFPKEGPSILRIQQVVRGDSAAYFCASSPGTVSFSYGYTFGSGTRLTVV.

In nucleotides, the CDR3 is TGCGCCAGCAGCTTGGGCGGGAGCAGTGAGCAGTACTTC. This translates into CASSLGGSSEQYF. The V call is TRBV5-1, the J call TRBJ2-7; 7 bases fit TRBD2. The CDR3 extends over 13 amino acids. Germline V gene sequence: CDR1 SGHRS, CDR2 YFSETQ. The V gene end was trimmed by 0 bases and the J gene end by 7 bases; junction bases not matched to a gene: 4.

The chain recombines TRBV6-6 with TRBJ2-3; 7 bases fit TRBD2. The ends lost 7 bases at V and 1 base at J; junction bases unmatched: 11. This CDR3 contains 16 residues. CDR1 is MNHNY, CDR2 SVGAGI, per germline (reference sequence). The CDR3 region has the DNA TGTGCCAGCACCCCGCGGGGCGGGGGTGGCACAGATACGCAGTATTTT. Amino acids: CASTPRGGGGTDTQYF.

The chain joins TRBV18 to TRBJ2-1, with 12 bases lining up with TRBD2. CDR3 length: 17 residues. V was clipped by 1 base and J by 5 bases; unmatched bases: 6. Looked up from germline, CDR1 is KGHSH and CDR2 is LQKENI. This chain's CDR3 is CASSPQISSGRDNEQFF. In DNA form, the CDR3 reads TGTGCCAGCTCACCACAAATCTCTAGCGGGAGGGACAATGAGCAGTTCTTC.

The chain joins TRBV7-2 to TRBJ1-4; unclear D gene. The V and J ends lost 1 base and 10 bases respectively, with 7 bases between them. The CDR3 is made up of 12 amino acids. The germline CDR1 and CDR2 sequences are SGHTA and FQGNSA. The CDR3 nucleotides read TGTGCCAGCAGCTTAGTTTCCGGAAAACTGTTTTTT. It specifies CASSLVSGKLFF. The complete variable domain, with remaining parts taken from reference TRBV7-2 and TRBJ1-4, reads GAGVSQSPSNKVTEKGKDVELRCDPISGHTALYWYRQSLGQGLEFLIYFQGNSAPDKSGLPSDRFSAERTGGSVSTLTIQRTQQEDSAVYLCASSLVSGKLFFGSGTQLSVL.

The rearrangement joins TRBV6-5 to TRBJ1-1; D remains ambiguous. Germline CDR1 MNHEY, CDR2 SVGAGI. The CDR3 loop spans 15 amino acids. V lost 7 bases and J lost 2, with 17 bases in between. For the CDR3, the DNA is TGTGCCAGCAAGCCCGGGTTCGCTACCAACACTGAAGCTTTCTTT. Translated: CASKPGFATNTEAFF.